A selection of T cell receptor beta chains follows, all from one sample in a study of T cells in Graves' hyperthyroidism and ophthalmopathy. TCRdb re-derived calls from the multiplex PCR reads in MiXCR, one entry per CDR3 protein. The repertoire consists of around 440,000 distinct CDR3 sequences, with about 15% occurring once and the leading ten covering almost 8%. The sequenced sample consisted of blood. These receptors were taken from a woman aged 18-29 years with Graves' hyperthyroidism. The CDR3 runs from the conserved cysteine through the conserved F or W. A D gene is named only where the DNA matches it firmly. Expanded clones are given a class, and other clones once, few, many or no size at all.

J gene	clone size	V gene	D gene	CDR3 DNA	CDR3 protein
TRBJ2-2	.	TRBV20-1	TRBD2	TGCAGTGCTGCAGAACTAGCGGGACACACCGGGGAGCTGTTTTTT	CSAAELAGHTGELFF
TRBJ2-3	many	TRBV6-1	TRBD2	TGTGCTATGGCAGAGGCGAGCGGGGGGGCAGATACGCAGTATTTT	CAMAEASGGADTQYF
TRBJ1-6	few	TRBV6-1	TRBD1	TGTGCCAGCAGTCCTGCCCCTTCTTACAGGGGGCGCGATTCACCCCTCCACTTT	CASSPAPSYRGRDSPLHF
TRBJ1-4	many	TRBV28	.	TGTGCCAGCAGTTTACACCCCCAAGCAACTAATGAAAAACTGTTTTTT	CASSLHPQATNEKLFF
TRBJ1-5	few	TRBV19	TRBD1	TGTGCCAGTAGTACCGGGACAGGGGGCGGTCAGCCCCAGCATTTT	CASSTGTGGGQPQHF
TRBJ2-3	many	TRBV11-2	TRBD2	TGTGCCAGCAGCTCCCTAGGGACTAGCGGGAGTACAGATACGCAGTATTTT	CASSSLGTSGSTDTQYF
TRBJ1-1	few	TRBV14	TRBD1	TGTGCCAGCAGCCAAGGTCCGTGGACAGGGGGCACTGAAGCTTTCTTT	CASSQGPWTGGTEAFF
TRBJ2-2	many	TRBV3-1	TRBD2	TGTGCCAGCAGCCAAGACAGCCAGCGGGGGGATAGGGAGCTGTTTTTT	CASSQDSQRGDRELFF
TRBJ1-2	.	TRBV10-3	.	TGTGCCATCAGTGAGTCGGGCAGGGCTGGTGGCTACACCTTC	CAISESGRAGGYTF
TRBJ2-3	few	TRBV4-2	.	TGTGCCAGCAGCCAAGATGACGGGCGCACAGATACGCAGTATTTT	CASSQDDGRTDTQYF
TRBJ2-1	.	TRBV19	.	TGTGCCAGTAGTCCCGCCCGGGGCTCCTACAATGAGCAGTTCTTC	CASSPARGSYNEQFF
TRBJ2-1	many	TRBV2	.	TGTGCCAGCAGACGGGCCAACTCCTACAATGAGCAGTTCTTC	CASRRANSYNEQFF
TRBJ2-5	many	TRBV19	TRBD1	TGTGCCAGTAGTATCCATACAGGGGGCGATGAGACCCAGTACTTC	CASSIHTGGDETQYF
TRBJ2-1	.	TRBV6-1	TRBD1	TGTGCCAGCAAGGACAGGGGGCGGAATGAGCGGTTCTTC	CASKDRGRNERFF
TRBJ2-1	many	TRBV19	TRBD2	TGTGCCAGTAGTATAGGAACCGGGAGGGCCTTAGATGAGCAGTTCTTC	CASSIGTGRALDEQFF
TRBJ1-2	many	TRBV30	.	TGTGCCTGGAGTGTACAGAGAGCTGCGGGGGGCTACACCTTC	CAWSVQRAAGGYTF
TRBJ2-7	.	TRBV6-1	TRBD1	TGTGCCACTACACCACAGGGGATCGACAAGCAGTACTTC	CATTPQGIDKQYF
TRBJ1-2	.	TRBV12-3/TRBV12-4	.	TGTGCCAGCACGCAAACACGGGGGGCGGGTAACTATGGCTACACCTTC	CASTQTRGAGNYGYTF
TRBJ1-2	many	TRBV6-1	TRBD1	TGTGCCAGCAGTAAAACGACAGGGGGCGGCTATGGCTACACCTTC	CASSKTTGGGYGYTF
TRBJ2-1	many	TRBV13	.	TGTGCCAGCAGCTTACAGGGTTATACCCTAGCCAATGAGCAGTTCTTC	CASSLQGYTLANEQFF
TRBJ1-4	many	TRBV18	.	TGTGCCAGCTCACAGAATAATGAAAAACTGTTTTTT	CASSQNNEKLFF
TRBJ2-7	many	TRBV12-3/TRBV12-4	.	TGTGCCAGCAGTTTAGCGCGGGCCCGGGCCTACGAGCAGTACTTC	CASSLARARAYEQYF
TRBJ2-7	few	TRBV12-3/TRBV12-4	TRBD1	TGTGCCACCTCTCGGGGACAGATCTACGAGCAGTACTTC	CATSRGQIYEQYF
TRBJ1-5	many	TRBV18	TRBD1	TGTGCCAGCTCACAGGGGGCTTCCAATCAGCCCCAGCATTTT	CASSQGASNQPQHF
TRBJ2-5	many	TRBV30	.	TGTGCCTGGACCTTCCCTTGGACGCAAGAGACCCAGTACTTC	CAWTFPWTQETQYF
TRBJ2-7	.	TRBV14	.	TGTGCCAGCAGGGGGTTCTCCTACGAGCAGTACTTC	CASRGFSYEQYF
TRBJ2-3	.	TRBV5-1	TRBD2	TGCGCCAGCCTACGTAGCGGGGCGGACACAGATACGCAGTATTTT	CASLRSGADTDTQYF
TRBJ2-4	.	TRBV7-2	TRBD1	TGTGCCAGCAGCTCACCCGGGACAGGGGTTATTCAGTACTTC	CASSSPGTGVIQYF
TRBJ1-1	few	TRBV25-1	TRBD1	TGTGCCAGCAGTGAATGGGGGACAGACCCGAACACTGAAGCTTTCTTT	CASSEWGTDPNTEAFF
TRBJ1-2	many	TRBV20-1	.	TGCAGTGCTAGTATGGGGGGAGGCTATGGCTACACCTTC	CSASMGGGYGYTF
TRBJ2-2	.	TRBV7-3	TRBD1	TGTGCCAGCAGCTTAACATTGGGACAGGGGGACAACACCGGGGAGCTGTTTTTT	CASSLTLGQGDNTGELFF
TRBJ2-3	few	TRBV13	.	TGTGCCAGCAGCTCCGGAGATACGCGGTATTTT	CASSSGDTRYF
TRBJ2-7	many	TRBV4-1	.	TGCGCCAGCAGCCAAGTCCATCCGGGGGCGGGGGAGCAGTACTTC	CASSQVHPGAGEQYF
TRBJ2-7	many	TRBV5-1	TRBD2	TGCGCCAGCAGCTTGGCGTCACTAGCGGACTACGAGCAGTACTTC	CASSLASLADYEQYF
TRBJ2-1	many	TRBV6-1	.	TGTGCCAGCAGTCTTACAGATATTTCGGCCAATGAGCAGTTCTTC	CASSLTDISANEQFF
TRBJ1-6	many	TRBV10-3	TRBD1	TGTGCCATCAGGACAGGGGGCGCGAATTCACCCCTCCACTTT	CAIRTGGANSPLHF
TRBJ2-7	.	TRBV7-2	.	TGTGCCAGCAGCTTAGGGGTTAGGGCGGGTGAGCAGTACTTC	CASSLGVRAGEQYF
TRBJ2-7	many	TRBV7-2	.	TGTGCCAGCAGCTTGGGTCGGCTCTACGAGCAGTACTTC	CASSLGRLYEQYF
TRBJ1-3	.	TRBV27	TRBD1	TGTGCCAGCAGTCGAATGGGACAGGGGAGAAACACCATATATTTT	CASSRMGQGRNTIYF
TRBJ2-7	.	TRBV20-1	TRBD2	TGCAGTGCCCCAGCGGGAGGGCCCGCGAACACCGGGGAGCAGTACTTC	CSAPAGGPANTGEQYF
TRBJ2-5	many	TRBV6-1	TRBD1	TGTGCCAGCAGTGTAACACAGGGGGAAGGTAGAGAGACCCAGTACTTC	CASSVTQGEGRETQYF
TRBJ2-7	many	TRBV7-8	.	TGTGCCAGCAGCTCACTGTGGGGGCAGTACTTC	CASSSLWGQYF
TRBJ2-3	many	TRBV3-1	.	TGTGCCAGCAGCCAAGCCCCCACGGTTTCAGATACGCAGTATTTT	CASSQAPTVSDTQYF
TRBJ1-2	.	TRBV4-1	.	TGCGCCAGCAGCCAGGGGTTGAAGCGGGACTATGGCTACACCTTC	CASSQGLKRDYGYTF
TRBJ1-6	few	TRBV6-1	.	TGTGCCAGTAAGGGGGGACCCCGTGACTATAATTCACCCCTCCACTTT	CASKGGPRDYNSPLHF
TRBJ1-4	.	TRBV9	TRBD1	TGTGCCAGCAGCGGACAGGGGTTAAATGAAAAACTGTTTTTT	CASSGQGLNEKLFF
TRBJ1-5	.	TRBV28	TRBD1	TGTGCCAGCACCCAAGACAGGGATCAGCCCCAGCATTTT	CASTQDRDQPQHF
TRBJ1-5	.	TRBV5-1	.	TGCGCCAGCAGCTTGGAGGGGACACAGAATCAGCCCCAGCATTTT	CASSLEGTQNQPQHF
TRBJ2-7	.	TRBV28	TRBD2	TGTGCCAGCAGTTTGGCCGCGGGAGGGGCCCAGTACGAGCAGTACTTC	CASSLAAGGAQYEQYF
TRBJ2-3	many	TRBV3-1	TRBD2	TGTGCCAGCAGCCAAGATAAAGCGGGAGTACGGACAGATACGCAGTATTTT	CASSQDKAGVRTDTQYF
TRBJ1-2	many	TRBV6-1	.	TGTGCCAGCAGTTACGACCGCCGAAACTATGGCTACACCTTC	CASSYDRRNYGYTF
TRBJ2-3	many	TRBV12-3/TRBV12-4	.	TGTGCCAGCAGTTTAGCTCTGGGGGGCCAGGGAGATACGCAGTATTTT	CASSLALGGQGDTQYF
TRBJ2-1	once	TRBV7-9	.	TGTGCCAGCAGACTCCGTGGGGGGGGGGCTGAGCAGTTCTTC	CASRLRGGGAEQFF
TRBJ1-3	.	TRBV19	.	TGTGCCAGTAGATTCGGTGGGGTGAGAAACACCATATATTTT	CASRFGGVRNTIYF
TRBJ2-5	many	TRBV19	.	TGTGCCAGTAGTCCCCCGGGGATCCAGGACCAGTACTTC	CASSPPGIQDQYF
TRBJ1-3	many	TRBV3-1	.	TGTGCCAGCAGCCCGGCTTGGAGAAACTCTGGAAACACCATATATTTT	CASSPAWRNSGNTIYF
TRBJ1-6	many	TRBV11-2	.	TGTGCCAGCAGCCCTGGGAGAGATAGCTCCTATAATTCACCCCTCCACTTT	CASSPGRDSSYNSPLHF
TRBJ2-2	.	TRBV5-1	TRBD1	TGCGCCAGCAGCCCCCGGACAGGGGCGAACACCGGGGAGCTGTTTTTT	CASSPRTGANTGELFF
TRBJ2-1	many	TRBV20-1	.	TGCAGTGCTAGAGCCCCCCTAAGCCTAGGCAATGAGCAGTTCTTC	CSARAPLSLGNEQFF
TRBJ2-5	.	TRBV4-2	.	TGTGCCAGCAGCTACGGACGGTCCCAAGAGACCCAGTACTTC	CASSYGRSQETQYF